The rows below give T cell receptor beta chains drawn from one sample of a study of blood T cell repertoires in COVID-19. Data came from immunoSEQ multiplex PCR; TCRdb stores just in-frame clones and leaves some out. Of about 330,000 clones listed, under 90% are singletons. Sequencing used PBMCs or T cells enriched from blood (not recorded which). The origin of the receptors is a woman aged 18 to 35 who had recovered from COVID-19. Each CDR3 is given with its conserved first and last residue. The order of the fields is clone size, J gene, V gene, D gene, CDR3 protein, CDR3 DNA. D genes are given only for firm matches. Part of the rows lack a size; the others show once, few, many or a class for expanded clones.

>NA|TRBJ1-1|TRBV27|NA
CASSFGTPNTEAFF
TGTGCCAGCAGTTTCGGGACACCGAACACTGAAGCTTTCTTT
>medium-sized|TRBJ1-1|TRBV30|TRBD1
CAWSLIPGQGGDEAFF
TGTGCCTGGAGTCTTATCCCCGGACAGGGGGGTGACGAAGCTTTCTTT
>NA|TRBJ2-7|TRBV28|NA
CASSFSQGSYEQYF
TGTGCCAGCAGTTTTAGTCAGGGGTCCTACGAGCAGTACTTC
>NA|TRBJ1-6|TRBV18|TRBD1
CASSPSGTGQSPLHF
TGTGCCAGCTCACCATCCGGGACAGGGCAATCACCCCTCCACTTT
>NA|TRBJ1-5|TRBV5-1|TRBD1
CASSFTGEGNQPQHF
TGCGCCAGCAGCTTTACAGGGGAAGGCAATCAGCCCCAGCATTTT
>NA|TRBJ1-2|TRBV6-5|TRBD1
CASRTGQGKNYGYTF
TGTGCCAGCAGGACGGGACAGGGGAAGAACTATGGCTACACCTTC
>NA|TRBJ1-1|TRBV6-6|NA
CASRYPGQMNTEAFF
TGTGCCAGCAGGTACCCTGGACAGATGAACACTGAAGCTTTCTTT
>NA|TRBJ1-2|TRBV6-5|TRBD1
CASSPTGTASVGYTF
TGTGCCAGCAGTCCTACCGGGACAGCGAGTGTTGGCTACACCTTC
>NA|TRBJ2-7|TRBV6-1|TRBD2
CASSERLAGSIAYEQYF
TGTGCCAGCAGTGAAAGACTAGCGGGGTCGATTGCTTACGAGCAGTACTTC
>NA|TRBJ1-4|TRBV2|TRBD1
CASSAEGQGNEKLFF
TGTGCCAGCAGTGCGGAGGGACAGGGGAATGAAAAACTGTTTTTT
>NA|TRBJ2-7|TRBV30|TRBD2
CAFGASGAYEQYF
TGTGCCTTCGGGGCTAGCGGGGCCTACGAGCAGTACTTC
>NA|TRBJ1-1|TRBV7-3|NA
CASSPSGGNAEAFF
TGTGCCAGCAGCCCCTCGGGGGGGAATGCTGAAGCTTTCTTT
>NA|TRBJ1-1|TRBV5-1|NA
CASSLPRDSNTEAFF
TGCGCCAGCAGCCTACCCCGGGACTCGAACACTGAAGCTTTCTTT
>NA|TRBJ2-2|TRBV7-9|TRBD1
CASSQGTGITGELFF
TGTGCCAGCAGCCAGGGGACAGGAATTACCGGGGAGCTGTTTTTT
>NA|TRBJ1-5|TRBV6-5|NA
CASSWTAWQPQHF
TGTGCCAGCAGTTGGACAGCCTGGCAGCCCCAGCATTTT
>NA|TRBJ1-1|TRBV14|NA
CASSPTRNTEAFF
TGTGCCAGCAGCCCGACACGTAACACTGAAGCTTTCTTT
>NA|TRBJ2-1|TRBV9|NA
CASSVDRADEQFF
TGTGCCAGCAGCGTAGACAGGGCAGATGAGCAGTTCTTC
>NA|TRBJ1-1|TRBV7-9|NA
CASTLGPTEAFF
TGTGCCAGCACCCTAGGTCCCACTGAAGCTTTCTTT
>once|TRBJ1-1|TRBV3-1/TRBV3-2|TRBD1
CASSSGGQAFF
TGTGCCAGCAGCTCAGGGGGCCAAGCTTTCTTT
>NA|TRBJ2-7|TRBV5-1|TRBD2
CASSQEGLGPYEQYF
TGCGCCAGCAGCCAGGAGGGACTAGGACCCTACGAGCAGTACTTC